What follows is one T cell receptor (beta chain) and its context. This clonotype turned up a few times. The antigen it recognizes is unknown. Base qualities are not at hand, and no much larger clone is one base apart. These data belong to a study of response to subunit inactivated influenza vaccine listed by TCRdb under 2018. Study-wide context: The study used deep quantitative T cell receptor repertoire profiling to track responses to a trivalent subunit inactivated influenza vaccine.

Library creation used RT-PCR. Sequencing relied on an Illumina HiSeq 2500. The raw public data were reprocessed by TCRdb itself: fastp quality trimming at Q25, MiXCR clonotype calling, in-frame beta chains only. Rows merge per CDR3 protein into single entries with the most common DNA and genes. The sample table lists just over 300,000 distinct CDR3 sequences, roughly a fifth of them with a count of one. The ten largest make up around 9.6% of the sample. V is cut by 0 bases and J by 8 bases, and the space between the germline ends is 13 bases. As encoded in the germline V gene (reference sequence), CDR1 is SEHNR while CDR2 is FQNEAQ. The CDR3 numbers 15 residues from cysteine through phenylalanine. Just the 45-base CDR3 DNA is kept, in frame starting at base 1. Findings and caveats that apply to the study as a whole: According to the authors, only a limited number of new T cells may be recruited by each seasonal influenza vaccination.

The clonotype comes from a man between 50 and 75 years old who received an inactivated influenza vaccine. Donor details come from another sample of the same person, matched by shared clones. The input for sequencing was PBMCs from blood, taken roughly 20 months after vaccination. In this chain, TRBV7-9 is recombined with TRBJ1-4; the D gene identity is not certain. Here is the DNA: TGTGCCAGCAGCTTAGCAGGACCGATGGGCGAAAAACTGTTTTTT. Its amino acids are CASSLAGPMGEKLFF.